Below are 21 T cell receptor beta chains sequenced from a single sample in a study of CD8 T cells in ankylosing spondylitis. Broader study findings: Seemingly distinctive of ankylosing spondylitis blood was a TCR beta motif formed by eight highly homologous variants.

TCRdb re-called the 5' RACE reads with MiXCR, one entry per CDR3 protein. The table lists about 750,000 distinct CDR3 sequences, around 20% of them singletons, with 15% to 20% in the top ten. Their specific antigens are unknown. The sequenced material came from blood, either unsorted or a sorted T cell fraction (not recorded which). The receptors shown here come from a male donor with ankylosing spondylitis.

In its sample, this clonotype was seen a few times. This chain connects TRBV4-1 to TRBJ2-1; 7 nucleotides align to TRBD2. CDR3 length: 16 residues. The ends lost 1 base at V and 2 bases at J; junction bases unmatched: 5. The V gene's germline CDR1 is MGHRA and CDR2 YSYEKL. For the CDR3, the DNA is TGCGCCAGCAGCCAAGCCCCAGCGGGACCCTACAATGAGCAGTTCTTC. It yields the protein CASSQAPAGPYNEQFF.

This clonotype occurred many times. The junction departs from germline at one end; a sequencing error may be responsible. J is TRBJ2-7 and V is TRBV7-9; D remains unclear. Germline V gene lookup returns CDR1 SEHNR and CDR2 FQNEAQ (reference sequence). The CDR3 runs to 14 residues. CDR3 in DNA: TGCGCCAGCAGCTTGGCCGGACCGACCTACGAGCAGTACTTC. Amino acid sequence: CASSLAGPTYEQYF.

The chain combines TRBV20-1 with TRBJ2-4, with 9 nucleotides matching TRBD2. This CDR3 has 16 amino acids. Germline CDR1 DFQATT, CDR2 SNEGSKA (reference sequence). With V trimmed by 0 bases and J by 7 bases, 10 bases remained unmatched. The DNA of the CDR3 is TGCAGTGCTAGAGATTTGACTAGCGGAGGGGGGAACATTCAGTACTTC. The encoded protein is CSARDLTSGGGNIQYF.

The CDR3, as DNA: TGCAGCGCCGCGAACTTGGGCTGGGAAGCCACCGGGGAGCTGTTTTTT. Translating gives CSAANLGWEATGELFF. The chain carries TRBV29-1 and TRBJ2-2; D gene unclear. The V gene's germline CDR1 is SQVTM and CDR2 ANQGSEA. With 7 bases removed from V and 4 bases from J, the gap between germline ends came to 22 bases. This CDR3 is 16 amino acids long.

This clonotype has more than one count but fewer than ten. The chain is built from TRBV6-1 and TRBJ2-1; D gene uncertain. The germline CDR1 and CDR2 sequences are MNHNS and SASEGT. Trimming left V 2 bases short and J 8 bases short, with 10 bases between. The length of the CDR3 is 13 residues. The CDR3 region has the DNA TGTGCCAGCAGTGAATCCCTCCCGTATGAGCAGTTCTTC. Its protein product is CASSESLPYEQFF.

This clonotype turned up a few times. The rearrangement uses TRBV29-1 and TRBJ2-3; D is perhaps TRBD1 (6 bases). The CDR3 has 13 amino acids. Trimming cost V 3 bases and J 10 bases, with 17 bases left between them. Germline loops: CDR1 SQVTM, CDR2 ANQGSEA. CDR3 loop: CSVDTPQGMAQYF. The CDR3 DNA reads as TGCAGCGTTGACACCCCACAGGGTATGGCGCAGTATTTT.

The chain uses TRBV6-5 and TRBJ2-7; D is tentatively TRBD1 or TRBD2 (5 bases each). The V end lost 2 bases, the J end lost 6 bases, and 17 bases lay between the germline ends. Germline CDR1 and CDR2: MNHEY and SVGAGI. CDR3 length: 15 residues. CDR3 sequence (DNA): TGTGCCAGCAGTTACGGGGCAGGGAGAGCCCGCGAGCAGTACTTC. Amino acids: CASSYGAGRAREQYF.

This chain uses TRBV6-1 with TRBJ2-2; 11 nucleotides agree with TRBD2. CDR1 is MNHNS, CDR2 SASEGT, per germline. V lost 8 bases and J lost 5; bases outside the gene matches: 7. This CDR3 is built from 15 residues. CDR3 protein: CASRTTSGETGELFF. The CDR3 DNA sequence: TGTGCCAGCCGGACGACTAGCGGGGAAACCGGGGAGCTGTTTTTT.

This sequence joins TRBV7-9 and TRBJ2-7, with no clear D. CDR1 is SEHNR and CDR2 is FQNEAQ in the germline V gene (reference sequence). V lost 0 bases to trimming and J lost 2 bases, with 8 bases between them. The CDR3 is 14 amino acids. The CDR3 bases are TGTGCCAGCAGCTTAGCCTCCCCACCCTACGAGCAGTACTTC. Its protein is CASSLASPPYEQYF.

V usage is TRBV4-1 and J usage is TRBJ1-1; D is unresolved. CDR3 length equals 15 residues. CDR1 MGHRA and CDR2 YSYEKL come from the germline V gene. Trimming removed 0 bases at V and 3 bases at J, with 11 bases between. CDR3 loop: CASSQDKGPDTEAFF. In nucleotides, the CDR3 is TGCGCCAGCAGCCAAGATAAGGGCCCGGACACTGAAGCTTTCTTT.

This chain links TRBV29-1 with TRBJ2-7; the match to TRBD2 covers 14 bases. The CDR3 totals 17 residues. J gave up 5 bases and V 0 bases, and 9 bases lay outside the gene matches. The germline V gene has CDR1 SQVTM and CDR2 ANQGSEA. The DNA of the CDR3 is TGCAGCGTTGAAGATCTTGGGACTAGCGGGAGCCCCCACGAGCAGTACTTC. Translating it yields CSVEDLGTSGSPHEQYF.

V is TRBV5-1 and J is TRBJ2-2; D not resolved. This CDR3 region has 14 residues. Per germline, CDR1 SGHRS and CDR2 YFSETQ. Trimming took off 7 bases at V and 9 bases at J, with 19 bases between the two ends. As DNA, the CDR3 is TGCGCCAGCGCGACGGCTGGAACGGCCTGGGAGCTGTTTTTT. Its protein product is CASATAGTAWELFF.

This CDR3 reads CASRGLAQETQYF. CDR3 sequence (DNA): TGTGCCAGCAGGGGACTAGCTCAAGAGACCCAGTACTTC. The chain couples TRBV12-3 or TRBV12-4 to TRBJ2-5, with 9 bases lining up with TRBD2. This CDR3 region has 13 residues. The V and J ends lost 6 bases and 2 bases, in that order; junction bases with no gene match: 1.

This clonotype was observed a few times. The chain combines TRBV6-1 with TRBJ2-5, with TRBD1 identical over 8 bases. CDR3 size: 18 residues. V was clipped by 3 bases and J by 0 bases; unmatched bases: 12. The germline V gene encodes CDR1 MNHNS and CDR2 SASEGT. The CDR3 coding sequence is TGTGCCAGCAGTGACGGGTGGCAGGGGGCGATTTACCAAGAGACCCAGTACTTC. As protein: CASSDGWQGAIYQETQYF.

In this sample, this clonotype turned up many times. The J gene is TRBJ1-1, the V gene TRBV4-2; no reliable D call. This CDR3 is built from 14 residues. Germline V gene sequence: CDR1 LGHNA, CDR2 YNFKEQ. V gave up 4 bases and J gave up 8 bases, with 17 bases separating them. CDR3 protein: CASSPQGWPLEAFF. The CDR3 region has the DNA TGTGCCAGCAGCCCCCAAGGATGGCCGCTCGAAGCTTTCTTT.

The chain uses TRBV2 and TRBJ2-2; D possibly corresponds to TRBD1 (5 bases). CDR3 length equals 15 residues. Trimming removed 7 bases at V and 1 base at J, with 13 bases between. Per the germline V gene, CDR1 is SNHLY and CDR2 is FYNNEI. The CDR3 coding sequence is TGTGCCAGCAACTTTCACAGGAAGAACACCGGGGAGCTGTTTTTT. Translation gives CASNFHRKNTGELFF.

The rearrangement links TRBV11-2 to TRBJ2-1, with D possibly TRBD2 on 5 matching bases. Germline V CDR1 and CDR2: SGHAT, FQNNGV. Trimming pared 5 bases from V and 0 bases from J, leaving 14 bases between. The CDR3 length is 16 residues. The CDR3 DNA reads as TGTGCCAGCAGCCTCCGCGGGTATAGCTCCTACAATGAGCAGTTCTTC. This sequence encodes CASSLRGYSSYNEQFF.

This chain links TRBV6-1 with TRBJ2-1, with 13 bases that match TRBD2. V lost 6 bases, J lost 2 bases, and 4 bases stayed unmatched. The V gene's germline CDR1 is MNHNS and CDR2 SASEGT. This CDR3 region has 16 residues. The DNA of the CDR3 is TGTGCCAGCAGACGGACTAGCGGGGGACCCTACAATGAGCAGTTCTTC. It translates to CASRRTSGGPYNEQFF.

The table lists this clonotype with a few counts. This chain connects TRBV25-1 to TRBJ1-2; TRBD1 might be the D (5 bases). Germline V gives CDR1 MGHDK, CDR2 SYGVNS. V lost 6 bases, J lost 4 bases, and 12 bases lay in between. The CDR3 totals 13 residues. CDR3 loop: CASSSGFFYGYTF. The CDR3 bases are TGTGCCAGCAGCTCAGGGTTTTTCTATGGCTACACCTTC.

The chain recombines TRBV29-1 with TRBJ2-7; possible D gene TRBD2, 6 bases. V lost 0 bases, J lost 2 bases, and 17 bases lay in between. CDR3 length: 16 residues. The germline V gene has CDR1 SQVTM and CDR2 ANQGSEA. This CDR3 is CSVEDGVGTATYEQYF. The CDR3, as DNA: TGCAGCGTTGAAGATGGGGTTGGGACTGCGACCTACGAGCAGTACTTC.

This clonotype was detected a few times. This chain connects TRBV5-8 to TRBJ1-5, with D maybe TRBD1 (5 bases). Between the trimmed V and J ends, which lost 0 bases and 3 bases, there was a span of 10 bases. This CDR3 is built from 15 residues. Per the germline V gene, CDR1 is SGHTS and CDR2 is YDEGEE. The chain's CDR3 is CASSLGDGDNQPQHF. CDR3 DNA sequence: TGTGCCAGCAGCTTGGGGGACGGCGACAATCAGCCCCAGCATTTT.